One T cell receptor (beta chain) is described in this entry. Germline lookup yields CDR1 SGHDN and CDR2 FVKESK. Trimming cost V 5 bases and J 3 bases; bases outside gene matches: 6. The CDR3 spans 15 residues. Here immunoSEQ multiplex PCR was the method, and the copy in TCRdb shows in-frame clones only, minus some. The sample shows over 35,000 clones, 75% to 95% of them seen only once. The sample originates from a study of T cell changes during pregnancy in multiple sclerosis. The sequence was obtained from a female donor with multiple sclerosis, enrolled in a pregnancy study. The chain is built from TRBV14 and TRBJ1-2, with 10 bases fitting TRBD1. The starting material was CD4+ T cells from peripheral blood mononuclear cells, obtained in the third trimester of pregnancy. Here the CDR3 DNA reads TGTGCCAGCAGCTCTGGACAGGGGGGCTACTATGGCTACACCTTC. Protein sequence: CASSSGQGGYYGYTF.